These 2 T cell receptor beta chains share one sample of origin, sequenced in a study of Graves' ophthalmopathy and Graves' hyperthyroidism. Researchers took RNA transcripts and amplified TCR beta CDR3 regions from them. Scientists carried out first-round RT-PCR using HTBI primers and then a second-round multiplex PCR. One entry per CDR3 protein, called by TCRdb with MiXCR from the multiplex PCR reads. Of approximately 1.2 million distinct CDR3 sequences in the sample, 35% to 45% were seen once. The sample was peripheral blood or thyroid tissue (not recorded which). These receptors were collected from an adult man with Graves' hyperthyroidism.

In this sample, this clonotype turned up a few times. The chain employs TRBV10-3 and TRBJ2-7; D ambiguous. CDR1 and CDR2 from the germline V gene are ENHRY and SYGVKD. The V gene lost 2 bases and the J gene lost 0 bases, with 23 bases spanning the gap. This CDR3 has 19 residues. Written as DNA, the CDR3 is TGTGCCATCAGTGAGCCGACCAGCCCCGACCCGGTCATCTCCTACGAGCAGTACTTC. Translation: CAISEPTSPDPVISYEQYF.

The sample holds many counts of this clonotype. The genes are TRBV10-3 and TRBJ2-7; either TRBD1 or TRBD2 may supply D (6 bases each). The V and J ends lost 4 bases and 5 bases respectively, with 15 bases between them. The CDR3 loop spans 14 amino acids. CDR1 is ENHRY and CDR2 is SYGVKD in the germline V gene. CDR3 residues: CAISGRTGGNEQYF. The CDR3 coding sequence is TGTGCCATCAGTGGTAGGACCGGGGGCAACGAGCAGTACTTC.